A single T cell receptor beta chain is shown here with its context. Its antigen is currently unknown. At one boundary the junction diverges from the germline segment, which might be a read error. This entry belongs to a study of T cell responses to AZD1222 COVID-19 vaccine. Study outcomes and limitations: The donor group comprised mostly white British people and more females; the analysis possibly underestimated clonal diversity.

Libraries were prepared by immunoSEQ multiplex PCR; TCRdb keeps only in-frame clonotypes and omits some of them. This sample yields about 140,000 clones, of which more than 80% are seen a single time; approximately 3.1% belongs to the top ten. The receptor comes from an adult in good health. Specimen: peripheral blood, collected on day 0 of AZD1222 vaccination.

CDR3 in amino acids: CASTLGLGTGELFF. CDR3 in DNA: TGCGCCAGCACCTTGGGCCTCGGCACCGGGGAGCTGTTTTTT. The rearrangement uses TRBV5-1 and TRBJ2-2; D unresolved. This CDR3 is 14 amino acids long. CDR1 is SGHRS and CDR2 is YFSETQ in the germline V gene.